This T cell receptor beta chain was sequenced during a study of beta chain features in type 1 diabetes. This clone was detected only a few times. This CDR3 has 13 residues. CDR1 and CDR2 (germline): SGHNT, YENEEA. Trimming at V came to 7 bases and at J to 5 bases, leaving 7 bases not matched to a gene. Reverse transcribing all isolated RNA meant expressed TCRB transcripts were sequenced. The data were produced by immunoSEQ multiplex PCR, yet TCRdb's version contains in-frame clones alone and is incomplete. The repertoire holds about 320,000 clones, with about 14% as singletons. Material for sequencing was central memory CD4+ T cells from blood. The receptor comes from a man in his thirties or forties in good health. The chain uses TRBV11-3 and TRBJ1-1, with 7 bases matching TRBD1. Here the CDR3 DNA reads TGTGCCAGCATCTCACAGGGGCGGACTGAAGCTTTCTTT. Translation: CASISQGRTEAFF.